This is a list of T cell receptor beta chains from one sample in a study of blood T cell repertoires in COVID-19. Sequencing used immunoSEQ multiplex PCR; TCRdb keeps in-frame clones, though not all of them. This sample has some 220,000 clones, with approximately 80% found just once. Sequencing was carried out using peripheral blood. The receptor set was obtained from a man in his fifties with active or convalescent COVID-19. Both conserved end residues are part of each CDR3. The D gene is left open where the match is weak. The listing skips clone size in some rows; elsewhere it reads once, few, many or a size class.

d_call clone_size j_call v_call cdr3_aa cdr3_nt
TRBD1 - TRBJ2-1 TRBV2 CASSPGTVDLDEQFF TGTGCCAGCAGCCCCGGGACAGTCGACCTGGATGAGCAGTTCTTC
- - TRBJ2-2 TRBV7-9 CASNLRDGELFF TGTGCCAGCAATCTGAGGGACGGGGAGCTGTTTTTT
- few TRBJ1-2 TRBV4-1 CASSQNAGSRLDSGYTF TGCGCCAGCAGCCAAAATGCGGGGAGTCGTCTCGACTCCGGCTACACCTTC
- - TRBJ1-2 TRBV5-6 CASSLGAGDGYTF TGTGCCAGCAGCTTGGGGGCAGGGGATGGCTACACCTTC
- - TRBJ1-3 TRBV7-8 CASTHRASSRGNTIYF TGTGCCAGCACCCACAGGGCTTCCTCTAGGGGAAACACCATATATTTT
TRBD1 - TRBJ1-1 TRBV28 CASTPGGSTEAFF TGTGCCAGCACCCCAGGGGGCTCCACTGAAGCTTTCTTT
TRBD1 few TRBJ1-5 TRBV4-1 CATGQGMGQPQHF TGCGCCACAGGACAGGGAATGGGTCAGCCCCAGCATTTT
- - TRBJ2-1 TRBV6-5 CASSSWAPTYNEQFF TGTGCCAGCAGTTCATGGGCCCCCACCTACAATGAGCAGTTCTTC
TRBD1 - TRBJ1-4 TRBV11-2 CASSIPRQGNEKLFF TGTGCCAGCAGCATACCTAGACAGGGTAATGAAAAACTGTTTTTT
- - TRBJ2-2 TRBV5-6 CASSRLGGGTGELFF TGTGCCAGCAGCCGGCTAGGAGGAGGGACCGGGGAGCTGTTTTTT
- - TRBJ2-6 TRBV27 CASNNPSSGANVLTF TGTGCCAGCAACAACCCGTCCTCTGGGGCCAACGTCCTGACTTTC
TRBD2 - TRBJ2-1 TRBV3-1/TRBV3-2 CASSQGSGGENEQFF TGTGCCAGCAGCCAAGGTAGCGGGGGGGAGAATGAGCAGTTCTTC
TRBD2 - TRBJ2-4 TRBV5-4 CASSAGTSANRYDIQYF TGTGCCAGCAGCGCCGGGACTAGCGCCAACCGGTACGACATTCAGTACTTC
- - TRBJ2-7 TRBV5-4 CASSLVVADSYEQYF TGTGCCAGCAGCTTGGTAGTAGCGGACTCCTACGAGCAGTACTTC
TRBD2 - TRBJ2-3 TRBV28 CASSLSGAGTDTQYF TGTGCCAGCAGTCTAAGCGGGGCCGGCACAGATACGCAGTATTTT
TRBD1 - TRBJ1-1 TRBV6-2/TRBV6-3 CASSQSPPFTGGNTEAFF TGTGCCAGCAGTCAATCGCCACCCTTTACAGGGGGCAACACTGAAGCTTTCTTT
TRBD2 few TRBJ2-1 TRBV7-2 CASSRGLAGRSYNEQFF TGTGCCAGCAGCCGCGGACTAGCGGGGCGATCCTACAATGAGCAGTTCTTC
TRBD2 - TRBJ2-5 TRBV18 CASSPRGTSGGQETQYF TGTGCCAGCTCACCCCGAGGGACTAGCGGGGGCCAAGAGACCCAGTACTTC
TRBD1 - TRBJ2-6 TRBV10-3 CAIRGDRGYSGANVLTF TGTGCCATCAGGGGGGACAGGGGGTACTCTGGGGCCAACGTCCTGACTTTC
TRBD1 - TRBJ2-1 TRBV18 CASSLGQVAYNEQFF TGTGCCAGCTCTCTTGGACAGGTGGCCTACAATGAGCAGTTCTTC
TRBD1 - TRBJ2-3 TRBV14 CASSPGTGSPTDTQYF TGTGCCAGCAGCCCCGGGACAGGGTCCCCCACAGATACGCAGTATTTT
TRBD1 - TRBJ1-2 TRBV5-4 CASSPRQGGHGYTF TGTGCCAGCAGCCCGAGACAGGGAGGCCATGGCTACACCTTC
- - TRBJ1-4 TRBV20-1 CSGLSNEKLFF TGCAGTGGACTTTCTAATGAAAAACTGTTTTTT
TRBD1 - TRBJ1-1 TRBV5-4 CASSLTAGTGGSEAFF TGTGCCAGCAGCTTGACGGCCGGGACAGGGGGGTCTGAAGCTTTCTTT
TRBD1 once TRBJ1-4 TRBV7-2 CASSLGTVRHEKLFF TGTGCCAGCAGCCTTGGGACAGTCCGCCATGAAAAACTGTTTTTT
- - TRBJ1-2 TRBV9 CASSPGEGWGYGYTF TGTGCCAGCAGCCCAGGGGAGGGGTGGGGCTATGGCTACACCTTC
- - TRBJ2-7 TRBV6-5 CASSYSRSSYEQYF TGTGCCAGCAGTTACTCCCGTAGCTCCTACGAGCAGTACTTC
TRBD1 few TRBJ2-1 TRBV28 CASTPGTGRNEQFF TGTGCCAGCACGCCCGGGACAGGTCGTAATGAGCAGTTCTTC
- - TRBJ1-3 TRBV5-6 CASSVQWQGRNTIYF TGTGCCAGCAGCGTCCAGTGGCAGGGTAGAAACACCATATATTTT
- - TRBJ2-5 TRBV19 CASTPRGGETQYF TGTGCCAGTACCCCCCGGGGAGGAGAGACCCAGTACTTC
TRBD2 - TRBJ2-1 TRBV2 CASSEGGGVVYEQFF TGTGCCAGCAGTGAAGGGGGGGGAGTGGTCTATGAGCAGTTCTTC
- - TRBJ2-7 TRBV7-2 CASSLAGATYEQYF TGTGCCAGCAGCTTAGCGGGAGCCACCTACGAGCAGTACTTC
- - TRBJ1-3 TRBV25-1 CASSEYGGNTIYF TGTGCCAGCAGTGAATACGGGGGAAACACCATATATTTT
TRBD1 - TRBJ1-1 TRBV10-3 CAISGLTGASTEAFF TGTGCCATCAGCGGACTGACAGGGGCAAGCACTGAAGCTTTCTTT
TRBD2 - TRBJ2-7 TRBV5-5 CASSPRGSGRYEQYF TGTGCCAGCAGCCCCCGGGGTAGCGGGAGGTACGAGCAGTACTTC
- - TRBJ2-1 TRBV18 CAGGRVGEQFF TGTGCCGGAGGACGGGTTGGTGAGCAGTTCTTC
- - TRBJ1-2 TRBV27 CASSWGGRETGYTF TGTGCCAGCAGTTGGGGGGGGCGCGAAACTGGCTACACCTTC
TRBD1 - TRBJ1-4 TRBV28 CASRGGTGRVTNEKLFF TGTGCCAGCAGGGGCGGGACAGGGAGAGTTACTAATGAAAAACTGTTTTTT
TRBD2 - TRBJ2-7 TRBV5-8 CASSLRKGASGSYEQYF TGTGCCAGCAGCTTACGCAAGGGGGCTAGCGGGAGTTACGAGCAGTACTTC
TRBD1 - TRBJ1-1 TRBV14 CASSQGTFRGDTEAFF TGTGCCAGCAGCCAAGGGACCTTCAGGGGGGACACTGAAGCTTTCTTT
TRBD2 once TRBJ2-3 TRBV10-3 CVSPSGATTSTDTQYF TGTGTTTCCCCTAGCGGCGCCACAACTAGCACAGATACGCAGTATTTT
TRBD1 - TRBJ1-1 TRBV29-1 CSVCTGVNTEAFF TGCAGCGTTTGCACAGGGGTGAACACTGAAGCTTTCTTT
TRBD1 - TRBJ2-5 TRBV9 CASSGTGTDQETQYF TGTGCCAGCAGCGGGACCGGGACAGACCAAGAGACCCAGTACTTC